Below are 21 T cell receptor beta chains sequenced from a single sample in a study of T cells after yellow fever vaccination. TCRdb ran MiXCR on the 5' RACE reads and lists one entry per CDR3 protein. Of about 580,000 distinct CDR3 sequences in the sample, about a sixth were seen once. The sample in question was PBMCs, obtained roughly 5 days after the first yellow fever vaccination. These TCRs come from a man younger than 35 who received the YFV17D yellow fever vaccine.

This clonotype was found a few times. The chain employs TRBV4-1 and TRBJ1-6, with 8 bases identical to TRBD1. The CDR3 totals 15 residues. J lost 4 bases, V lost 4 bases, and 3 bases had no gene match. Germline assignment: CDR1 MGHRA and CDR2 YSYEKL. DNA of the CDR3: TGCGCCAGCAGCCTGGGACAGGCGTATAATTCACCCCTCCACTTT. Its protein is CASSLGQAYNSPLHF.

The chain uses TRBV12-3 or TRBV12-4 and TRBJ2-3; a weak D match, TRBD1 (6 bases). Trimming stripped 7 bases from V and 6 bases from J, with 23 bases between. The CDR3 has 16 residues. The CDR3 sequence: CASKLHGQNNVDTQYF. For the CDR3, the DNA is TGTGCCAGCAAGCTCCACGGACAGAACAATGTGGATACGCAGTATTTT.

This rearrangement joins TRBV9 to TRBJ1-1; D unresolved. CDR1 and CDR2 (germline): SGDLS, YYNGEE. Deletions cut 0 bases from V and 4 bases from J, with 13 bases between. The CDR3 is 15 residues long. The chain's CDR3 is CASSVGGGSPTEAFF. CDR3 coding DNA: TGTGCCAGCAGCGTAGGAGGAGGGTCCCCCACTGAAGCTTTCTTT.

The chain uses TRBV12-3 or TRBV12-4 and TRBJ1-4; perhaps TRBD1 as D (5 bases). Between the trimmed V and J ends, which lost 3 bases and 0 bases, there was a span of 11 bases. The CDR3 totals 16 residues. CDR3: CASSLDQGATNEKLFF. The CDR3 DNA reads TGTGCCAGCAGTTTGGATCAGGGCGCAACTAATGAAAAACTGTTTTTT.

The V call is TRBV7-9, the J call TRBJ1-3; perhaps TRBD1 as D (5 bases). CDR3 size: 12 residues. Per germline, CDR1 SEHNR and CDR2 FQNEAQ (reference sequence). V lost 6 bases to trimming and J lost 8 bases, with 11 bases between them. The CDR3 DNA is TGTGCCAGCAGTTTACCGGGGGACACCATATATTTT. Its protein is CASSLPGDTIYF.

The chain recombines TRBV4-2 with TRBJ1-1; the D gene is possibly TRBD1 (6 bases). The germline gives CDR1 LGHNA, CDR2 YNFKEQ. Between the trimmed V and J ends, which lost 0 bases and 6 bases, there was a span of 17 bases. The CDR3 is 16 amino acids. CDR3 region: CASSQDRGRGGSEAFF. The DNA of the CDR3 is TGTGCCAGCAGCCAAGACCGGGGCAGGGGAGGGTCTGAAGCTTTCTTT.

This clonotype was seen a few times. The chain combines TRBV27 with TRBJ2-1; D is possibly TRBD1 (8 bases). The CDR3 is 14 amino acids. The V end was cut by 7 bases, the J end by 5 bases, with 15 bases between. Germline V gene lookup returns CDR1 MNHEY and CDR2 SMNVEV (reference sequence). DNA of the CDR3: TGTGCCAGCAACACAGGGGGGGGGAACAATGAGCAGTTCTTC. Protein: CASNTGGGNNEQFF.

The rearrangement uses TRBV21-1 and TRBJ2-3; TRBD2, the D gene given by the table, was not confirmed from the DNA. TRBV21-1 is tagged as a pseudogene. The CDR3 is 15 residues long. The CDR3 here is CASSKGGGGVDTQYF. Here the CDR3 DNA reads TGTGCCAGCAGCAAAGGTGGCGGGGGGGTAGATACGCAGTATTTT.

Many counts were recorded for this clonotype. The chain recombines TRBV20-1 with TRBJ1-5; D not resolved. The CDR3 contains 14 residues. CDR1 DFQATT and CDR2 SNEGSKA come from the germline V gene (reference sequence). Trimming removed 5 bases from V and 0 bases from J, with 11 bases in between. The CDR3 loop reads CSAAGSYSNQPQHF. DNA of the CDR3: TGCAGTGCTGCAGGAAGCTATAGCAATCAGCCCCAGCATTTT.

The rearrangement uses TRBV5-4 and TRBJ2-1; D gene uncertain. CDR1 SGHNT and CDR2 YYREEE come from the germline V gene (reference sequence). The V gene lost 4 bases and the J gene lost 5 bases, with 10 bases spanning the gap. CDR3 length equals 13 residues. CDR3 amino acids: CASSPEHDNEQFF. CDR3 bases: TGTGCCAGCAGCCCGGAGCACGACAATGAGCAGTTCTTC.

This clonotype showed up just a few times. The CDR3 ends on some other residue instead of the conserved phenylalanine or tryptophan, so this is likely a read error. No DNA is shown, since the ends of the CDR3 on it are uncertain; the CDR3 is the one TCRdb lists. The chain links TRBV21-1 to TRBJ2-5. TRBV21-1 is annotated as a pseudogene. Ends included, the CDR3 has 10 residues. The CDR3 is CASSHGKPLY.

This chain connects TRBV7-9 to TRBJ2-7, with TRBD1 as a possible D gene (6 bases). The CDR3 runs to 14 residues. The germline V and J ends were trimmed by 8 bases and 5 bases, with 19 bases remaining between them. The germline V gene encodes CDR1 SEHNR and CDR2 FQNEAQ (reference sequence). CDR3 in amino acids: CASAFKGQGDEQYF. Written as DNA, the CDR3 is TGTGCCAGCGCCTTTAAGGGACAAGGAGACGAGCAGTACTTC.

The table lists this clonotype with a few counts. The V gene is TRBV7-2, the J gene TRBJ2-6; D may be TRBD2 (6 bases). Germline V lookup: CDR1 SGHTA, CDR2 FQGNSA. The length of the CDR3 is 15 residues. Trimming left V 3 bases short and J 2 bases short, with 8 bases between. The CDR3 region is CASSFGGAGANVLTF. As DNA, the CDR3 is TGTGCCAGCAGCTTCGGGGGTGCTGGGGCCAACGTCCTGACTTTC.

This chain connects TRBV5-6 to TRBJ1-2; 7 bases agree with TRBD1. The junction had 11 bases not matched to a gene; V was cut back by 1 base and J by 8 bases. Germline CDR1 reads SGHDT; CDR2 reads YYEEEE. The CDR3 is made up of 15 amino acids. For the CDR3, the DNA is TGTGCCAGCAGCTTGAGAGGCGGGGGACAGTACGGCTACACCTTC. Encoded protein: CASSLRGGGQYGYTF.

CDR3 sequence reads: CASRNPGLAGPRAKNIQYF. CDR3 bases: TGTGCCAGCAGGAACCCGGGACTAGCGGGGCCTCGGGCCAAAAACATTCAGTACTTC. J is TRBJ2-4 and V is TRBV6-2 or TRBV6-3; 13 bases are a match to TRBD2. In germline, CDR1 is MNHEY, CDR2 SVGEGT. The CDR3 runs to 19 residues. With 6 bases clipped from V and 1 base from J, the junction kept 12 bases outside the gene matches.

The V call is TRBV7-2, the J call TRBJ1-5; no clear D. Germline lookup yields CDR1 SGHTA and CDR2 FQGNSA. V was cut by 7 bases and J by 1 base, with 17 bases left in between. This CDR3 has 16 residues. CDR3 DNA: TGTGCCAGCACCCTAGGGAGCAGGTTGAGCAATCAGCCCCAGCATTTT. It yields the protein CASTLGSRLSNQPQHF.

This clonotype showed up just a few times. The V gene is TRBV5-6, the J gene TRBJ2-6, with unresolved D. Germline CDR1 SGHDT, CDR2 YYEEEE. The CDR3 has 14 amino acids. Between the trimmed V and J ends, which lost 1 base and 3 bases, there was a span of 5 bases. In nucleotides, the CDR3 is TGTGCCAGCAGCTTGTACAATGGGGCCAACGTCCTGACTTTC. This codes for CASSLYNGANVLTF.

This clonotype was counted between two and nine times. The chain is built from TRBV3-1 and TRBJ1-2; TRBD1 might be the D (6 bases). Trimming cost V 5 bases and J 3 bases, with 16 bases left between them. The CDR3 is made up of 15 amino acids. CDR1 is LGHDT and CDR2 is YNNKEL in the germline V gene (reference sequence). The DNA for the CDR3 is TGTGCCAGCAGCTGGGGGACACTCCTCGACTATGGCTACACCTTC. Encoded protein: CASSWGTLLDYGYTF.

Ten or more counts support this clonotype. The rearrangement uses TRBV5-4 and TRBJ2-1, with D possibly TRBD2 on 7 matching bases. Trimming cost V 4 bases and J 8 bases, with 16 bases left between them. The CDR3 is 14 residues long. Per the germline V gene, CDR1 is SGHNT and CDR2 is YYREEE (reference sequence). The CDR3 bases are TGTGCCAGCAGCCCCCTGGGGGGGCTCCATGAGCAGTTCTTC. It specifies CASSPLGGLHEQFF. The full variable domain, rest sourced from reference TRBV5-4 and TRBJ2-1, is ETGVTQSPTHLIKTRGQQVTLRCSSQSGHNTVSWYQQALGQGPQFIFQYYREEENGRGNFPPRFSGLQFPNYSSELNVNALELDDSALYLCASSPLGGLHEQFFGPGTRLTVL.

This clonotype was seen a few times. The chain carries TRBV18 and TRBJ2-1; 14 bases align to TRBD2. Germline values: CDR1 KGHSH, CDR2 LQKENI. The trim removed 6 bases at V and 4 bases at J, leaving 5 bases unmatched. The CDR3 has 16 residues. The CDR3, as DNA: TGTGCCAGCTCCTCCGGGACTAGCGGGGGTTACAATGAGCAGTTCTTC. Its translation is CASSSGTSGGYNEQFF.

This clonotype has at least ten counts. This chain joins TRBV24-1 and TRBJ2-1, with D tentatively TRBD1 or TRBD2 (5 bases each). V was clipped by 4 bases and J by 10 bases, with 16 bases between them. The CDR3 totals 14 residues. Germline V CDR1 and CDR2: KGHDR, SFDVKD. CDR3 nucleotides: TGTGCCACCAGTGAGGGGCATGGGGAGTCGGAGCAGTTCTTC. Protein product: CATSEGHGESEQFF.